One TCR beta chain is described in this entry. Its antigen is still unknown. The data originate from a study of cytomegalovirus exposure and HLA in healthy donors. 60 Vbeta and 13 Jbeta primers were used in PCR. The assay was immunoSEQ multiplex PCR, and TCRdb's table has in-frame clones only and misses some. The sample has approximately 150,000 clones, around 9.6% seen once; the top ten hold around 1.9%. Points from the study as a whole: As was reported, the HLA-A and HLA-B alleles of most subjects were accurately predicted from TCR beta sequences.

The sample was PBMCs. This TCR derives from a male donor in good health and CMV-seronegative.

DNA of the CDR3: TGTGCCAGCAGCTTGGTGGCCACTAGGAACACCGGGGAGCTGTTTTTT. The encoded protein is CASSLVATRNTGELFF. V usage is TRBV5-6 and J usage is TRBJ2-2; weak D call: TRBD2 (5 bases). Trimming removed 0 bases from V and 1 base from J, with 10 bases in between. Germline V gene lookup returns CDR1 SGHDT and CDR2 YYEEEE. CDR3 length: 16 residues.